This passage covers 27 T cell receptor beta chains from one sample sequenced in a study of cytomegalovirus exposure and HLA in healthy donors. Primers for the PCR totalled 60 Vbeta and 13 Jbeta. Measured with immunoSEQ multiplex PCR; TCRdb has only the in-frame clones, and not every one. The data show approximately 140,000 clones, around 67% seen once. Sequencing input: PBMCs. The receptors were sampled from a woman aged 18-35 years in good health and CMV-seronegative.

This chain uses TRBV12-5 with TRBJ1-1, with a weak D call TRBD1 (5 bases). CDR1 and CDR2 from the germline V gene are LGHNT and FRNRAP. The CDR3 is 14 amino acids. V was pared by 4 bases and J by 0 bases, with 9 bases between. DNA for the CDR3: TGTGCTAGTGGTTCCGGGGGGTTGAACACTGAAGCTTTCTTT. This translates into CASGSGGLNTEAFF.

V is TRBV6-5 and J is TRBJ1-6, with 10 bases fitting TRBD1. Trimming removed 6 bases from V and 5 bases from J; junction bases left unmatched: 4. Germline V lookup: CDR1 MNHEY, CDR2 SVGAGI. The CDR3 extends over 15 amino acids. The CDR3 DNA follows: TGTGCCAGCAGAAGTGGGACAGGGGATAATTCACCCCTCCACTTT. This translates into CASRSGTGDNSPLHF.

The chain uses TRBV18 and TRBJ1-4; 8 bases align to TRBD1. J gave up 6 bases and V 9 bases, and 6 bases lay outside the gene matches. Per the germline V gene, CDR1 is KGHSH and CDR2 is LQKENI. The CDR3 loop spans 13 amino acids. The CDR3 DNA follows: TGTGCCAGTTACAGGGGGATGGATGAAAAACTGTTTTTT. This translates into CASYRGMDEKLFF.

This clone was observed once. Sequence at one end of the junction differs from germline and may be a read error. V and J are TRBV10-2 and TRBJ2-6; possibly TRBD1 for D (5 bases). Looked up from germline, CDR1 is WSHSY and CDR2 is SAAADI. The CDR3 loop spans 16 amino acids. In DNA form, the CDR3 reads TGCGCCAGCAGTGAATTGGGGATATCTGGGGCCAACGGCCTGACTTTC. It translates to CASSELGISGANGLTF.

The chain carries TRBV7-9 and TRBJ2-2, with D tentatively TRBD2 (6 bases). CDR3 length: 16 residues. Germline V gene data show CDR1 as SEHNR and CDR2 as FQNEAQ (reference sequence). V shed 0 bases and J shed 2 bases, with 10 bases lying between them. CDR3 nucleotide sequence: TGTGCCAGCAGCTTAGCCCTAGCGCGTAACACCGGGGAGCTGTTTTTT. Translating gives CASSLALARNTGELFF.

This clone was recorded a few times. The chain links TRBV7-8 to TRBJ2-1; tentatively, D is TRBD1 (5 bases). CDR3 size: 16 residues. Germline V gene lookup returns CDR1 SGHVS and CDR2 FQNEAQ. V lost 1 base and J 9 bases, leaving 19 bases between the germline ends. The CDR3: CASSLGRTTPRSEQFF. DNA of the CDR3: TGTGCCAGCAGCTTAGGCAGGACAACCCCTCGGAGTGAGCAGTTCTTC.

This chain connects TRBV19 to TRBJ2-1, with TRBD1 matching over 11 bases. With 8 bases clipped from V and 5 bases from J, the junction kept 11 bases outside the gene matches. The V gene's germline CDR1 is LNHDA and CDR2 SQIVND (reference sequence). The CDR3 loop spans 16 amino acids. The CDR3 nucleotides are TGTGCCAGTCACCCGGGGGGACAGGGGGACCACAATGAGCAGTTCTTC. Translation: CASHPGGQGDHNEQFF.

The CDR3 sequence is CASSPRIYGGYTF. For the CDR3, the DNA is TGTGCCAGCAGCCCCAGGATTTATGGGGGCTACACCTTC. This chain connects TRBV6-6 to TRBJ1-2; the D is unclear. Trimming removed 6 bases at V and 8 bases at J, with 16 bases between. CDR1 and CDR2 from the germline V gene are MNHNY and SVGAGI (reference sequence). The CDR3 extends over 13 amino acids.

The chain is built from TRBV5-1 and TRBJ2-6, with TRBD1 matching over 7 bases. V lost 3 bases and J lost 3; bases outside the gene matches: 9. Germline V lookup: CDR1 SGHRS, CDR2 YFSETQ. This CDR3 comprises 17 residues. In DNA, the CDR3 is TGCGCCAGCAGCTCAGACAGGGAACTCTTTGGGGCCAACGTCCTGACTTTC. Protein product: CASSSDRELFGANVLTF.

This clone was detected only a few times. The gene calls are TRBV28 and TRBJ2-2; no reliable D call. The CDR3 consists of 14 residues. Between the trimmed V and J ends, which lost 1 base and 7 bases, there was a span of 10 bases. Germline loops: CDR1 MDHEN, CDR2 SYDVKM. CDR3 DNA sequence: TGTGCCAGCAGTTTATCCCAGGAAGGCGGGGAGCTGTTTTTT. Translated: CASSLSQEGGELFF.

The chain is built from TRBV29-1 and TRBJ1-4, with D possibly being TRBD1 (6 bases). The CDR3 has 15 residues. From germline, CDR1 is SQVTM and CDR2 ANQGSEA. The V and J ends lost 6 bases and 0 bases respectively, with 14 bases between them. In DNA form, the CDR3 reads TGCAGCGTGGGCAGGGGTTCTGCAACTAATGAAAAACTGTTTTTT. Translated, it gives CSVGRGSATNEKLFF.

The V and J genes are TRBV29-1 and TRBJ2-5; D is unresolved. Germline lookup yields CDR1 SQVTM and CDR2 ANQGSEA. The length of the CDR3 is 11 residues. Trimming shortened V by 4 bases and J by 4 bases, and 7 bases separated the two germline ends. In nucleotides, the CDR3 is TGCAGCGTTGTCAGTGGAGAGACCCAGTACTTC. Amino acid sequence: CSVVSGETQYF.

V is TRBV4-1 and J is TRBJ2-7; 8 nucleotides agree with TRBD1. V shed 2 bases, J shed 2 bases, and the junction held 5 bases outside the gene matches. Germline values: CDR1 MGHRA, CDR2 YSYEKL. The CDR3 loop spans 15 amino acids. The CDR3 reads CASSQSTGVAYEQYF. The CDR3, as DNA: TGCGCCAGCAGCCAATCGACAGGGGTTGCCTACGAGCAGTACTTC.

This clone was counted only a few times. The chain carries TRBV7-9 and TRBJ2-3; the match to TRBD1 covers 7 bases. CDR1 and CDR2 from the germline V gene are SEHNR and FQNEAQ (reference sequence). Losses at the gene ends were 3 bases for V and 0 bases for J; bases not matched to a gene: 6. The CDR3 consists of 16 residues. The CDR3 nucleotides read TGTGCCAGCAGCTTCCGGACAGGACGGAGCACAGATACGCAGTATTTT. This sequence encodes CASSFRTGRSTDTQYF.

This rearrangement joins TRBV19 to TRBJ2-5, with D possibly being TRBD1 (5 bases). Germline V lookup: CDR1 LNHDA, CDR2 SQIVND (reference sequence). This CDR3 has 14 amino acids. V lost 7 bases, J lost 2 bases, and 14 bases lay in between. The DNA for the CDR3 is TGTGCCAGTAAGATGACAGTTACTCAAGAGACCCAGTACTTC. Translating it yields CASKMTVTQETQYF.

The V and J genes are TRBV19 and TRBJ2-1; 13 bases align to TRBD2. Trimming cost V 1 base and J 5 bases; bases outside gene matches: 8. The CDR3 runs to 18 residues. Germline CDR1 is LNHDA and CDR2 is SQIVND (reference sequence). CDR3 residues: CASSIGRWTSGSDNEQFF. In nucleotides, the CDR3 is TGTGCCAGTAGTATAGGGAGGTGGACTAGCGGGAGTGACAATGAGCAGTTCTTC.

The chain employs TRBV7-2 and TRBJ2-5, with 13 bases identical to TRBD2. This CDR3 is 15 amino acids long. After removal of 5 bases from V and 5 bases from J, the junction contained 5 bases not matched to a gene. Germline lookup yields CDR1 SGHTA and CDR2 FQGNSA. The CDR3 loop is CASSRTSGSGETQYF. In DNA, the CDR3 is TGTGCCAGCAGCCGGACTAGCGGGAGCGGTGAGACCCAGTACTTC.

The chain couples TRBV6-1 to TRBJ2-4, with D possibly TRBD2 on 6 matching bases. The CDR3 length is 17 residues. V was shortened by 1 base and J by 1 base, with 14 bases between the two germline ends. Germline V lookup: CDR1 MNHNS, CDR2 SASEGT. Here the CDR3 DNA reads TGTGCCAGCAGTGAAGACGGGGGAATCTGGGCCAAAAACATTCAGTACTTC. Protein sequence: CASSEDGGIWAKNIQYF.

The chain carries TRBV29-1 and TRBJ2-3; the D gene is possibly TRBD1 (6 bases). The V and J ends lost 2 bases and 4 bases respectively, with 16 bases between them. Germline V lookup: CDR1 SQVTM, CDR2 ANQGSEA. The CDR3 spans 15 residues. The CDR3 loop reads CSVEWGQGTPDTQYF. Written as DNA, the CDR3 is TGCAGCGTTGAATGGGGGCAGGGGACGCCAGATACGCAGTATTTT.

This chain connects TRBV10-1 to TRBJ2-3, with D possibly matching TRBD1 (6 bases). The CDR3 covers 13 residues. Trimming took 4 bases from V and 9 from J, leaving 14 bases between them. Germline V gene data show CDR1 as WNHNN and CDR2 as SYGVQD (reference sequence). The CDR3 is CASSGGPQATQYF. CDR3 bases: TGCGCCAGCAGTGGGGGGCCCCAGGCGACGCAGTATTTT.

Turning to this clone: Other nucleotide sequences in the sample specify the same CDR3. The J gene is TRBJ1-4, the V gene TRBV19; 7 bases match TRBD1. CDR3 length: 15 residues. With V trimmed by 6 bases and J by 0 bases, 4 bases remained unmatched. Germline CDR1 LNHDA, CDR2 SQIVND (reference sequence). CDR3 in DNA: TGTGCCAGTAGCCCCGGGACAGCAACTAATGAAAAACTGTTTTTT. Its protein is CASSPGTATNEKLFF.

V and J are TRBV6-6 and TRBJ2-5; TRBD1 might be the D (5 bases). With 8 bases removed from V and 5 bases from J, the gap between germline ends came to 18 bases. CDR1 MNHNY and CDR2 SVGAGI come from the germline V gene (reference sequence). CDR3 length: 14 amino acids. Here the CDR3 reads CASLGHLSEETQYF. The CDR3 bases are TGTGCCAGCCTAGGACACCTTTCAGAGGAGACCCAGTACTTC.

This chain links TRBV7-2 with TRBJ2-4; the D is unclear. The CDR3 is made up of 14 amino acids. CDR1 is SGHTA and CDR2 is FQGNSA in the germline V gene. V shed 7 bases and J shed 3 bases, with 13 bases lying between them. In nucleotides, the CDR3 is TGTGCCAGCAAAAGAGGCTTGAACAAAAACATTCAGTACTTC. Its protein is CASKRGLNKNIQYF.

V is TRBV14 and J is TRBJ2-1; 9 bases match TRBD1. The CDR3 spans 13 residues. Trimming cost V 4 bases and J 7 bases; bases outside gene matches: 2. CDR1 is SGHDN, CDR2 FVKESK, per germline. For the CDR3, the DNA is TGTGCCAGCAGCCCTGGGACAGGGAATGAGCAGTTCTTC. Protein: CASSPGTGNEQFF. Complete variable domain (other parts from reference TRBV14 and TRBJ2-1): EAGVTQFPSHSVIEKGQTVTLRCDPISGHDNLYWYRRVMGKEIKFLLHFVKESKQDESGMPNNRFLAERTGGTYSTLKVQPAELEDSGVYFCASSPGTGNEQFFGPGTRLTVL.

The chain uses TRBV19 and TRBJ1-1; D possibly corresponds to TRBD1 (6 bases). CDR1 is LNHDA, CDR2 SQIVND, per germline (reference sequence). V was shortened by 7 bases and J by 7 bases, with 10 bases between the two germline ends. The CDR3 is made up of 11 amino acids. DNA of the CDR3: TGTGCCAGTACCAGGGGTAATGAAGCTTTCTTT. Translation: CASTRGNEAFF.

V is TRBV10-3 and J is TRBJ2-5, with D unclear. Germline-derived CDR1 and CDR2 are ENHRY and SYGVKD. The CDR3 loop spans 14 amino acids. The ends were cut back, 6 bases at V and 3 bases at J, with 14 bases in the middle. This chain's CDR3 is CAISTRKTEETQYF. DNA for the CDR3: TGTGCCATCAGCACGAGGAAGACTGAAGAGACCCAGTACTTC.

V is TRBV29-1 and J is TRBJ2-3; D perhaps matches TRBD2 (6 bases). The V gene's germline CDR1 is SQVTM and CDR2 ANQGSEA. Trimming removed 5 bases at V and 5 bases at J, with 14 bases between. This CDR3 comprises 13 residues. The CDR3 DNA reads as TGCAGCGTTAGGAGGGGAGGTGGAGATACGCAGTATTTT. Translation gives CSVRRGGGDTQYF.